A selection of T cell receptor beta chains follows, all from one sample in a study of OX40 agonist ivuxolimab in advanced cancers. The method was immunoSEQ multiplex PCR; TCRdb's version includes in-frame clones alone and lacks a portion of them. The table records roughly 76,000 clones, around 83% of them present only once. The source material was CD4+ or CD8+ T cells sorted from blood, sampled in a trial of the OX40 agonist ivuxolimab. These receptors were obtained from an adult with an advanced solid tumor such as melanoma, head and neck, liver or kidney cancer. Both conserved end residues are part of each CDR3. The D gene is left open where the match is weak. Not every row has a clone size; where given, it reads once, few, many or a size class.

TRBJ2-1 | few | TRBV6-1 | NA | TGTGCCAGCAGTGAAGTTTTGGCGGACAATGAGCAGTTCTTC | CASSEVLADNEQFF
TRBJ1-3 | NA | TRBV30 | NA | TGTGCCTGGAGGGCCCCCAGCTCTGGAAACACCATATATTTT | CAWRAPSSGNTIYF
TRBJ1-1 | NA | TRBV6-1 | NA | TGTGCCAGCAGCCAACGACTTCCGAACACTGAAGCTTTCTTT | CASSQRLPNTEAFF
TRBJ1-1 | NA | TRBV7-3 | NA | TGTGCCAGCAGCTTGAGGGGGAACACTGAAGCTTTCTTT | CASSLRGNTEAFF
TRBJ1-5 | NA | TRBV7-9 | NA | TGTGCCAGCAGTGGTCCCTGGAGTGAACAGCCCCAGCATTTT | CASSGPWSEQPQHF
TRBJ1-3 | NA | TRBV11-2 | NA | TGTGCCAGCAGCCACACAAGCACGTGGGGCTCTGGAAACACCATATATTTT | CASSHTSTWGSGNTIYF
TRBJ2-5 | NA | TRBV6-1 | NA | TGTGCCAGCAGTTTAGGGACGAAAGAGACCCAGTACTTC | CASSLGTKETQYF
TRBJ2-1 | NA | TRBV27 | NA | TGTGCCAGCAGTTTTTTTAGTCCGCACAATGAGCAGTTCTTC | CASSFFSPHNEQFF
TRBJ1-1 | NA | TRBV5-6 | NA | TGTGCCAGCAAGCTTGTCGACACTGAAGCTTTCTTT | CASKLVDTEAFF
TRBJ2-5 | NA | TRBV6-5 | TRBD1 | TGTGCCAGCAGTTACGGACAGGGAGGAGAGACCCAGTACTTC | CASSYGQGGETQYF
TRBJ2-2 | NA | TRBV5-1 | NA | TGCGCCAGCAGCCTGGGGAACACCGGGGAGCTGTTTTTT | CASSLGNTGELFF
TRBJ2-1 | once | TRBV7-2 | TRBD1 | TGTGCCAGCAGCGGGGGACAGCTCTCCTACAATGAGCAGTTCTTC | CASSGGQLSYNEQFF
TRBJ1-1 | NA | TRBV7-7 | NA | TGTGCCAGCTCCCCCATGGGCACTGAAGCTTTCTTT | CASSPMGTEAFF
TRBJ2-5 | NA | TRBV18 | NA | TGTGCCAGCTCACCAGAACAGGGTAGAGAGACCCAGTACTTC | CASSPEQGRETQYF
TRBJ1-1 | NA | TRBV6-4 | NA | TGTGCCAGCAGTGACTCGACTGATTCAAGGGCTTTCTTT | CASSDSTDSRAFF
TRBJ2-7 | NA | TRBV18 | NA | TGTGCCAGCACGACTAGGGCCTCCTACGAGCAGTACTTC | CASTTRASYEQYF
TRBJ1-2 | NA | TRBV28 | NA | TGTGCCAGCAGTTCAGCGTTGATAGTCTATGGCTACACCTTC | CASSSALIVYGYTF
TRBJ2-1 | NA | TRBV7-6 | NA | TGTGCCAGCAGCTTCGGGCAGGGACCCTACAATGAGCAGTTCTTC | CASSFGQGPYNEQFF
TRBJ2-1 | NA | TRBV10-3 | NA | TGTGCCATCAGTGAAGCAGGGGAGAATGAGCAGTTCTTC | CAISEAGENEQFF
TRBJ2-3 | NA | TRBV7-2 | NA | TGTGCCAGCAGGGGAAGCTTGAGCACAGATACGCAGTATTTT | CASRGSLSTDTQYF
TRBJ2-3 | NA | TRBV2 | NA | TGTGCCAGCAGTGAAGCGAGGAGCACAGATACGCAGTATTTT | CASSEARSTDTQYF
TRBJ2-3 | NA | TRBV7-6 | NA | TGTGCCAGCAGCTCTCCTCTTGGCACAGATACGCAGTATTTT | CASSSPLGTDTQYF
TRBJ1-1 | NA | TRBV27 | NA | TGTGCCAGCAGTTACCAGGGGATGGAGAACACTGAAGCTTTCTTT | CASSYQGMENTEAFF
TRBJ2-5 | NA | TRBV30 | NA | TGTGCCTGGAGTACAGGGCAGACCCAGTACTTC | CAWSTGQTQYF
TRBJ2-5 | few | TRBV27 | TRBD1 | TGTGCCAGCGGCTACCAGGGGGTGGGTGAGACCCAGTACTTC | CASGYQGVGETQYF
TRBJ1-5 | NA | TRBV2 | NA | TGTGCCAGCACCGAATGGGGTAGCAATCAGCCCCAGCATTTT | CASTEWGSNQPQHF
TRBJ1-4 | NA | TRBV11-1 | NA | TGTGCCAGCAGCTGGACAGCAACTAATGAAAAACTGTTTTTT | CASSWTATNEKLFF
TRBJ2-1 | NA | TRBV5-1 | TRBD2 | TGCGCCAGCAGCCCTAGCGGGAGTCACAATGAGCAGTTCTTC | CASSPSGSHNEQFF
TRBJ1-6 | few | TRBV6-6 | NA | TGTGCCAGCAGGGGGAATAATTCACCCCTCCACTTT | CASRGNNSPLHF
TRBJ2-3 | NA | TRBV11-3 | TRBD2 | TGTGCCAGCAGCAAGAACCCGGGACTATTCACAGATACGCAGTATTTT | CASSKNPGLFTDTQYF
TRBJ1-5 | NA | TRBV6-6 | NA | TGTGCCAGCAGTTACTCCGCGCCTGATCAGCCCCAGCATTTT | CASSYSAPDQPQHF
TRBJ2-7 | many | TRBV7-8 | TRBD1 | TGTGCCAGCAGCCCGACGGGACAGTCCTACGAGCAGTACTTC | CASSPTGQSYEQYF
TRBJ2-3 | NA | TRBV10-2 | NA | TGCGCCAGCAGTGAGTCAAACTACCCTCTAGATACGCAGTATTTT | CASSESNYPLDTQYF
TRBJ2-2 | NA | TRBV5-1 | TRBD1 | TGCGCCAGCAGCCCACAGGGGGCGGAGAACACCGGGGAGCTGTTTTTT | CASSPQGAENTGELFF
TRBJ2-5 | NA | TRBV11-1 | NA | TGTGCCAGCAGCTTGGGGCTCCAAGAGACCCAGTACTTC | CASSLGLQETQYF
TRBJ2-3 | NA | TRBV7-9 | NA | TGTGCCAGCAGCTCCACAGATACGCAGTATTTT | CASSSTDTQYF
TRBJ2-3 | NA | TRBV19 | NA | TGTGCCAGTAGTACGGAGGTATTTTATAGGCAGTATTTT | CASSTEVFYRQYF
TRBJ1-4 | NA | TRBV18 | NA | TGTGCCAGCTCAAACAGGGTTGCAACTAATGAAAAACTGTTTTTT | CASSNRVATNEKLFF
TRBJ2-7 | NA | TRBV6-5 | TRBD2 | TGTGCCAGCAGACGACTAGCGGGAAGAACCTACGAGCAGTACTTC | CASRRLAGRTYEQYF
TRBJ1-2 | NA | TRBV19 | TRBD1 | TGTGCCAGTAGTGACCCGGGACAGGGACAAAATGGCTACACCTTC | CASSDPGQGQNGYTF